The rows below give T cell receptor beta chains drawn from one sample of a study of CD8+ T cells in alopecia areata. The table came from immunoSEQ multiplex PCR; TCRdb's copy has only in-frame clones and leaves some out. The table records approximately 280,000 clones, roughly 60% of them present only once. The source material was CD4+ T cells sorted from blood, sampled at week 24, from a patient treated with tofacitinib. These receptor sequences come from a human donor with alopecia areata. Both conserved end residues are part of each CDR3. The D gene is left open where the match is weak. The listing skips clone size in some rows; elsewhere it reads once, few, many or a size class.

clone size: .; V gene: TRBV4-1; D gene: TRBD2; J gene: TRBJ2-5; CDR3 protein: CASSQSSGGARWTQYF; CDR3 DNA: TGCGCCAGCAGCCAATCTAGCGGGGGGGCCAGGTGGACCCAGTACTTC
clone size: .; V gene: TRBV4-3; D gene: .; J gene: TRBJ2-5; CDR3 protein: CASSQDPYGAETQYF; CDR3 DNA: TGCGCCAGCAGCCAAGATCCTTATGGGGCAGAGACCCAGTACTTC
clone size: few; V gene: TRBV30; D gene: .; J gene: TRBJ2-6; CDR3 protein: CACVGKGANVLTF; CDR3 DNA: TGTGCCTGTGTAGGGAAAGGGGCCAACGTCCTGACTTTC
clone size: .; V gene: TRBV4-1; D gene: .; J gene: TRBJ1-1; CDR3 protein: CASSRTERNTEAFF; CDR3 DNA: TGCGCCAGCAGCCGAACTGAAAGGAACACTGAAGCTTTCTTT
clone size: few; V gene: TRBV28; D gene: .; J gene: TRBJ2-3; CDR3 protein: CASSPTGGPSGTDTQYF; CDR3 DNA: TGTGCCAGCAGCCCGACCGGGGGACCCAGCGGTACAGATACGCAGTATTTT
clone size: few; V gene: TRBV29-1; D gene: .; J gene: TRBJ2-5; CDR3 protein: CSVPRGTETQYF; CDR3 DNA: TGCAGCGTGCCCCGGGGTACAGAGACCCAGTACTTC
clone size: .; V gene: TRBV27; D gene: .; J gene: TRBJ1-5; CDR3 protein: CASKDSNQPQHF; CDR3 DNA: TGTGCCAGCAAGGACAGCAATCAGCCCCAGCATTTT
clone size: .; V gene: TRBV29-1; D gene: .; J gene: TRBJ2-7; CDR3 protein: CSVKESSYEQYF; CDR3 DNA: TGCAGCGTTAAGGAGAGCTCCTACGAGCAGTACTTC
clone size: .; V gene: TRBV30; D gene: .; J gene: TRBJ2-1; CDR3 protein: CAWSVLRGQFF; CDR3 DNA: TGTGCCTGGAGTGTATTGAGGGGGCAGTTCTTC
clone size: .; V gene: TRBV27; D gene: .; J gene: TRBJ2-7; CDR3 protein: CASSLLDTGGQYF; CDR3 DNA: TGTGCCAGCAGTTTATTGGACACCGGAGGGCAGTACTTC